Listed below are T cell receptor beta chains from one sample, sequenced in a study of OX40 agonist ivuxolimab in advanced cancers. Here immunoSEQ multiplex PCR was the method, and the copy in TCRdb shows in-frame clones only, minus some. Here the sample spans 58,000 or so clones, approximately 89% being singletons. Sequencing used CD4+ or CD8+ T cells sorted from blood, obtained in a trial of the OX40 agonist ivuxolimab. Receptors were obtained from an adult with an advanced solid tumor such as melanoma, head and neck, liver or kidney cancer. The CDR3 runs from the conserved cysteine through the conserved F or W. Fields, in order: V gene, J gene, D gene, CDR3 DNA, CDR3 protein. A D gene is named only where the DNA matches it firmly.

TRBV7-8	TRBJ2-7	-	TGTGCCAGCAGCTTGAACCAGGGCGGCTCCTACGAGCAGTACTTC	CASSLNQGGSYEQYF
TRBV19	TRBJ2-7	TRBD1	TGTGCCAGCCGGGACAGGTCAACCTACGAGCAGTACTTC	CASRDRSTYEQYF
TRBV11-2	TRBJ2-5	TRBD2	TGTGCCAGCAGCTTAGATATCGGGGGGGAGCAAGAGACCCAGTACTTC	CASSLDIGGEQETQYF
TRBV15	TRBJ1-1	-	TGTGCCACCAGCAGCGGGACTGGGAACACTGAAGCTTTCTTT	CATSSGTGNTEAFF
TRBV6-1	TRBJ2-1	-	TGTGCCAGCCGAGGGATTACCTCCTACAATGAGCAGTTCTTC	CASRGITSYNEQFF
TRBV10-1	TRBJ2-2	TRBD1	TGCGCCAGCAGGGGACAGGGCGTCGGGGAGCTGTTTTTT	CASRGQGVGELFF
TRBV13	TRBJ1-1	-	TGTGCCAGCTGTCCCCCGCGACACCAGAACACTGAAGCTTTCTTT	CASCPPRHQNTEAFF
TRBV6-5	TRBJ1-2	TRBD1	TGTGCCAGCAGTTATGGGACAGGGGCGATTTGGGAAGGCTACACCTTC	CASSYGTGAIWEGYTF
TRBV19	TRBJ2-7	-	TGTGCCAGTAATAGCGGCTACGAGCAGTACTTC	CASNSGYEQYF
TRBV7-2	TRBJ1-2	-	TGTGCCAGCAGCTTAGTGTTAGACGTCTATGGCTACACCTTC	CASSLVLDVYGYTF
TRBV15	TRBJ1-2	TRBD1	TGTGCCACCAGCAGTGCCTGGGACAGGGGACCCTATGGCTACACCTTC	CATSSAWDRGPYGYTF
TRBV2	TRBJ2-7	TRBD1	TGTGCCAGCAGTGATGGAGGACAGGGTCCCTACGAGCAGTACTTC	CASSDGGQGPYEQYF